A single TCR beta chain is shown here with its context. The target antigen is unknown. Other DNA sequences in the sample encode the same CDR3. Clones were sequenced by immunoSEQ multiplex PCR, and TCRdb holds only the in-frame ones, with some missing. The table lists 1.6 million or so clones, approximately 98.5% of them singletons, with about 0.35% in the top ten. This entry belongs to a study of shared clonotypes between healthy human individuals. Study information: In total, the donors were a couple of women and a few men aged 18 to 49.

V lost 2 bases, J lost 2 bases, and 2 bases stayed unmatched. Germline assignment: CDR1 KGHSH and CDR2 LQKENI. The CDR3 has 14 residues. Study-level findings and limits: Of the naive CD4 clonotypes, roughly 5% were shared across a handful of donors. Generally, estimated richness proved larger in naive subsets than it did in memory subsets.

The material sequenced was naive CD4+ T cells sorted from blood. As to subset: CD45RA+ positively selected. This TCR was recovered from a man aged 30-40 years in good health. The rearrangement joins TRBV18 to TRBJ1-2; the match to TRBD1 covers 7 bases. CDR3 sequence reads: CASSPDRVNYGYTF. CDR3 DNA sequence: TGTGCCAGCTCACCAGACAGGGTAAACTATGGCTACACCTTC. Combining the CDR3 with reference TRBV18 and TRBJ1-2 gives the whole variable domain NAGVMQNPRHLVRRRGQEARLRCSPMKGHSHVYWYRQLPEEGLKFMVYLQKENIIDESGMPKERFSAEFPKEGPSILRIQQVVRGDSAAYFCASSPDRVNYGYTFGSGTRLTVV.